This T cell receptor beta chain was identified during a study of radiotherapy plus CTLA-4 blockade in lung cancer. Germline V gene lookup returns CDR1 SEHNR and CDR2 FQNEAQ (reference sequence). V was pared by 4 bases and J by 2 bases, with 15 bases between. There are 15 residues in the CDR3. Study results and limitations: In blood, after radiotherapy plus ipilimumab, tumor-derived TCR clones expanded.

The repertoire was sequenced with immunoSEQ multiplex PCR; TCRdb's copy has only in-frame clones and lacks some. The sample includes under 40,000 clones, 65% to 75% of them seen just once. This clone was seen a few times. The antigen is not known. This chain links TRBV7-9 with TRBJ2-7; possible D gene TRBD1, 6 bases. Sequenced material: peripheral blood, taken from a patient treated with radiotherapy plus ipilimumab. This clonotype was obtained from a human donor with non-small cell lung cancer who had stable disease on radiotherapy plus ipilimumab. Here the CDR3 DNA reads TGTGCCAGCAGCTCCCATCGGACAGAACCCTACGAGCAGTACTTC. Protein: CASSSHRTEPYEQYF.